The T cell receptor beta chain described here comes from a study of spatial heterogeneity in lung cancer (dated by TCRdb to about 2019). In terms of the full investigation: Beta-chain transcripts were consistently detected in greater numbers than alpha-chain transcripts, which likely reflects a higher abundance of beta-chain transcripts. Nonsynonymous mutation counts, determined by whole-exome sequencing of tumor tissue, were related to TCR repertoire features. TCR alpha and beta repertoires were quantitatively compared across multiple tumor regions, matched nontumor lung and blood in non-small cell lung cancer. In the raw uncorrected reads, each unique combination of TCR and UMI appeared more than ten times on average. In tumor regions, TCR transcript counts showed a strong correlation with a T cell transcriptional module score from matched bulk RNA-seq. Both alpha and beta chains were TCR-sequenced in a few hundred tumor regions, 64 matched nontumor lung samples and 45 to 60 PBMC samples obtained at surgery.

The paper's findings and limits, for the study overall: The tumor nonsynonymous mutation count correlated with the number of expanded intratumoral alpha and beta TCRs. Estimated TCR-seq coverage of tumor T cells was only roughly 7% for alpha chains and around 14% for beta chains. The count of ubiquitous expanded TCRs correlated with the count of ubiquitous nonsynonymous mutations, and the count of regional expanded TCRs correlated with the count of regional nonsynonymous mutations. Confirming at a functional level the hypothesis that regional TCRs recognize regional mutations was considered to require additional single-cell paired TCR alpha and beta sequencing.

This clonotype was detected many times. It has no known antigen specificity. Sequence at one end of the junction differs from germline and may be a read error. The library was generated by 5' RACE. The sequencer was a NextSeq 500. The TCR library protocol attached a unique molecular identifier to each TCR cDNA molecule to allow correction of PCR and sequencing errors. In the paper's pipeline: TCR identification, UMI-based error correction and CDR3 extraction were all carried out with Decombinator tools. Expanded TCRs were defined as those above a frequency of 2 per 1,000, corresponding to the top 1% of the tumor frequency distribution. Expanded tumor TCRs were classed as regional if statistically deemed absent (corrected P<0.05) from at least one tumor region, otherwise ubiquitous. Each repertoire was subsampled 100 times to 5,000 TCRs, after which Renyi diversity was computed with the R vegan package. To build CDR3 similarity networks, amino acid triplet string-kernel similarity was used, and CDR3s were connected when their pairwise similarity was above 0.82. TCRdb cleaned the public reads at Q25 with fastp, built clones with MiXCR and kept in-frame beta chains. Every entry covers one CDR3 protein and lists the most common genes and DNA from its rows. For this entry, the V and J calls and clone size follow TCRdb and not the study's own pipeline. This sample comprises tens of thousands of distinct CDR3 sequences, approximately 15% of them detected only once. The leading ten clones occupy roughly 30% of the sample.

Per the publication, the time point label means: sample taken at primary tumor resection. Samples were obtained from 70 to 85 patients with early-stage, untreated non-small cell lung cancer from the lung TRACERx cohort. TCR sequencing used whole RNA extracted from tumor and nontumor lung tissue, or from cryopreserved PBMC samples, without cell sorting. Only patients with enough RNA available from two or more tumor regions were chosen for TCR sequencing. Before being selected, tumor and adjacent nontumor lung specimens were reviewed by a lung pathologist. Per the germline V gene, SGDLS is the CDR1 and YYNGEE is the CDR2. The CDR3 measures 14 amino acids from cysteine to phenylalanine. The kept DNA is CDR3 alone, 42 bases in frame from the first base.

This chain joins TRBV9 to TRBJ2-7, with the D gene tentatively TRBD1 or TRBD2, based on 5 matching bases in each. Sequencing was performed on lung tumor tissue, taken at surgery. The origin of this receptor is a female donor with early-stage non-small cell lung cancer. The sequenced DNA: TGTGCCAGCAGCGTAGCCCATGAAAGGGACGAACAGTACTTC. It is translated as CASSVAHERDEQYF.